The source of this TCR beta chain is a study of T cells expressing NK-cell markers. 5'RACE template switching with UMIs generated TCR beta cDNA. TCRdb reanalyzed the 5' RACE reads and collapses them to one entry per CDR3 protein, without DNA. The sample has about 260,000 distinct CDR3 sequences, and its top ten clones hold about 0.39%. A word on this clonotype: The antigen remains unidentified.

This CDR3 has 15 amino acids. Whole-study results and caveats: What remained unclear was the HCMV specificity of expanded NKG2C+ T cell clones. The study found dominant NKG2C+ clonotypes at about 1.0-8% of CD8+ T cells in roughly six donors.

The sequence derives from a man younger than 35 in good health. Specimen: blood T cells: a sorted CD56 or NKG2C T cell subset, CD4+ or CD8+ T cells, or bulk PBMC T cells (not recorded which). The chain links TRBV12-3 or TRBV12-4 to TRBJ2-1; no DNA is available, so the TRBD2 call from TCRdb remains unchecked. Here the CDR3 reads CASSPERRENNEQFF.